This T cell receptor (beta chain) stems from a study of blood T cell repertoires in COVID-19. Study overall: Donors in the United States, Italy and Spain gave samples during acute or convalescent COVID-19. From T cells, B-cell-depleted T cells, or PBMCs came the material, which was cDNA or gDNA.

Clones were sequenced by immunoSEQ multiplex PCR, and TCRdb holds only the in-frame ones, with some missing. The data contain 65,000 or so clones, more than 65% of them singletons. Per germline, CDR1 SGHTA and CDR2 FQGNSA. V lost 1 base and J 7 bases, leaving 8 bases between the germline ends. This CDR3 region has 13 residues. Sequenced material: peripheral blood. V usage is TRBV7-2 and J usage is TRBJ2-1; D is undetermined. This clonotype was sampled from a human donor in a cohort sampled during active COVID-19. The DNA for the CDR3 is TGTGCCAGCAGCTTAGGCGAGTTTAATGAGCAGTTCTTC. This translates into CASSLGEFNEQFF. The full variable domain, rest sourced from reference TRBV7-2 and TRBJ2-1, is GAGVSQSPSNKVTEKGKDVELRCDPISGHTALYWYRQSLGQGLEFLIYFQGNSAPDKSGLPSDRFSAERTGGSVSTLTIQRTQQEDSAVYLCASSLGEFNEQFFGPGTRLTVL.